The present T cell receptor (beta chain) was sequenced within a study of blood T cell repertoires in COVID-19. The assay was immunoSEQ multiplex PCR, and TCRdb's table has in-frame clones only and misses some. The sample holds about 60,000 clones, about 81% seen once. The TCR comes from a human donor in a cohort sampled during active COVID-19. Material for sequencing was peripheral blood.

CDR3 in amino acids: CASTRQGTDTQYF. CDR3 bases: TGTGCCAGCACCAGACAGGGGACAGATACGCAGTATTTT. The rearrangement uses TRBV2 and TRBJ2-3, with 8 bases aligning to TRBD1. Germline CDR1 is SNHLY and CDR2 is FYNNEI. Trimming cost V 7 bases and J 3 bases; bases outside gene matches: 3. CDR3 length equals 13 residues.